This TCR beta chain was sequenced in a study of vaccination and CD4 T cells after COVID-19. Study summary: The stimulus for the cells was overlapping spike peptides derived from SARS-CoV-2, HCoV-NL63, HCoV-OC43 and HCoV-229E. For control cultures, the treatment was a CEFX pool, an HIV-1 Nef pool, or no peptide.

V was pared by 6 bases and J by 1 base, with 9 bases between. CDR3 size: 13 residues. Per germline, CDR1 MNHEY and CDR2 SVGEGT. Specified treatment: approximately 10-day PBMC culture with coronavirus spike peptide pools or control peptides (ViraFEST assay). An Oncomine TCR Beta short-read assay was used to sequence the DNA from cultured CD4+ T cells. TCRdb re-called the PCR reads through MiXCR, storing one row per CDR3 protein. Seen here are 14,000 to 15,000 distinct CDR3 sequences, 52% observed once, and the top ten hold over 6.5%. With regard to this clonotype: Its specificity is not known.

The rearrangement links TRBV6-2 or TRBV6-3 to TRBJ1-1; D may be TRBD1 (6 bases). The receptor was isolated from a human donor who had recovered from COVID-19. Sequenced material: CD4+ T cells from blood, cultured in vitro. The CDR3 region has the DNA TGTGCCAGCAGCACGACAGGGAACACTGAAGCTTTCTTT. It is translated as CASSTTGNTEAFF.